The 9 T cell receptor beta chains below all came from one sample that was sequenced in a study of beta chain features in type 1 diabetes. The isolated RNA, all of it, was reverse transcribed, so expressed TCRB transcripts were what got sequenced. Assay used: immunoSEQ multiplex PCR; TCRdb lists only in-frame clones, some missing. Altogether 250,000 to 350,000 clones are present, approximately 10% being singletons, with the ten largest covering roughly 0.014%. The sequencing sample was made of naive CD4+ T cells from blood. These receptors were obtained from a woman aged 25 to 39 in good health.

The CDR3: CATSRTNTGTGELFF. The CDR3 nucleotides are TGTGCCACCAGCAGAACGAATACAGGGACCGGGGAGCTGTTTTTT. V is TRBV15 and J is TRBJ2-2; tentative D call: TRBD1 (6 bases). This CDR3 spans 15 amino acids. V was clipped by 2 bases and J by 5 bases, with 12 bases between them. Germline V CDR1 and CDR2: LNHNV, YYDKDF (reference sequence).

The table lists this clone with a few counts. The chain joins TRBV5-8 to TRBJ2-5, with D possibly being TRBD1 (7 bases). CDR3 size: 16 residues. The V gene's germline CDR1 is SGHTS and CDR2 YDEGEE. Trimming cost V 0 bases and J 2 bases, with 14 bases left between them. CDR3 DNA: TGTGCCAGCAGCTTGGGCGGGACAGCCTCGCAAGAGACCCAGTACTTC. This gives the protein CASSLGGTASQETQYF.

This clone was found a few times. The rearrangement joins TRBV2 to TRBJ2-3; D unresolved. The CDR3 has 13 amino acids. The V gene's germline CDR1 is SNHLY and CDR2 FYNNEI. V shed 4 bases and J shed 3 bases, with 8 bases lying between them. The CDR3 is CASSVARTDTQYF. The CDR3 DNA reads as TGTGCCAGCAGTGTGGCTAGAACAGATACGCAGTATTTT.

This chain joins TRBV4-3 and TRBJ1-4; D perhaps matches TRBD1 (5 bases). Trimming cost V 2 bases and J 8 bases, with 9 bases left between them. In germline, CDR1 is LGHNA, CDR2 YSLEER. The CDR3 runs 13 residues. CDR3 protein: CASSQRRGEKLFF. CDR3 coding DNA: TGCGCCAGCAGCCAAAGGCGGGGGGAAAAACTGTTTTTT.

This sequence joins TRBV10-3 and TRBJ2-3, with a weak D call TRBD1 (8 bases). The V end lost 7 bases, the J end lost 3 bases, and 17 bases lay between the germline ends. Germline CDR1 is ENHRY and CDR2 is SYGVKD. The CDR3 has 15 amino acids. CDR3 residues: CAITDAQGGTDTQYF. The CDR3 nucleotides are TGTGCCATCACCGATGCACAGGGGGGGACAGATACGCAGTATTTT.

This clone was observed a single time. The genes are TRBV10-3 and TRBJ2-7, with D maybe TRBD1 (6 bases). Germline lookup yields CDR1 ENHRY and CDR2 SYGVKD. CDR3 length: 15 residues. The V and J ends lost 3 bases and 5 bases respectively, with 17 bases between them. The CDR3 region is CAISDSDSRVHEQYF. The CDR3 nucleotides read TGTGCCATCAGTGACTCGGACAGCCGGGTCCACGAGCAGTACTTC.

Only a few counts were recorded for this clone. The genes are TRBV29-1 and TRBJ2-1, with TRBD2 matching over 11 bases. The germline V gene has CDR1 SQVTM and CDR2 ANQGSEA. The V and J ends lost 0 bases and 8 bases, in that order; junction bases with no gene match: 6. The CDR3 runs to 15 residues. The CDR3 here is CSVEDYSGRVDEQFF. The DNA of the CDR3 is TGCAGCGTTGAAGACTATAGCGGGAGGGTCGATGAGCAGTTCTTC.

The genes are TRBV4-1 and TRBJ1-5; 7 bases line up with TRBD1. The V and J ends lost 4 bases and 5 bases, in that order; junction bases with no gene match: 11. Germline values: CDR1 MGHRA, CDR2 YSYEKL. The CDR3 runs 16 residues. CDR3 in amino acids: CASSPGGRGLDQPQHF. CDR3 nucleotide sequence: TGCGCCAGCAGCCCGGGCGGGAGGGGGCTCGATCAGCCCCAGCATTTT.

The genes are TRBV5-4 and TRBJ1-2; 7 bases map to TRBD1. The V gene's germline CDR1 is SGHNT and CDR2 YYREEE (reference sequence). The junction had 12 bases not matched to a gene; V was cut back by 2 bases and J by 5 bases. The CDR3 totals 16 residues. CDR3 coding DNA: TGTGCCAGCAGCTTAAGGACAGGAAGAGGGGTTTATGGCTACACCTTC. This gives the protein CASSLRTGRGVYGYTF.